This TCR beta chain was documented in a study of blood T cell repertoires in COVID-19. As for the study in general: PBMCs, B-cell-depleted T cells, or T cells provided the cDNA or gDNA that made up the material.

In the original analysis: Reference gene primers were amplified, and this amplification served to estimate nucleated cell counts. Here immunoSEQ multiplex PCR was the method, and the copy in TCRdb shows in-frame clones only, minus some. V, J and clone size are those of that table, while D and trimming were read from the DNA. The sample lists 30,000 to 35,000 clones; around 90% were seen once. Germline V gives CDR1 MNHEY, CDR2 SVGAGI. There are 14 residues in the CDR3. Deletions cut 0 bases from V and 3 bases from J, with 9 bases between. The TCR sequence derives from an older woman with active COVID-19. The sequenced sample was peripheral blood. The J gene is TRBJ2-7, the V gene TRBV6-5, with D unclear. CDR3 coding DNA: TGTGCCAGCAGTTACTCCCTGGGCAACTACGAGCAGTACTTC. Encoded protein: CASSYSLGNYEQYF.